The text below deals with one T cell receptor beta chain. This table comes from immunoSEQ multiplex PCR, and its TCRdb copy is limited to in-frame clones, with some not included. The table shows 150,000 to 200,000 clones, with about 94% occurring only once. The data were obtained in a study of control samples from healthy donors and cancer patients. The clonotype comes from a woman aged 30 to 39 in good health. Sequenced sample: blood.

The CDR3 nucleotides read TGTGCCAGCAGTTTAGCTCCGATGCCGGGACAGGGGGCGGGGAAATTTTCCTACGAGCAGTACTTC. Translating it yields CASSLAPMPGQGAGKFSYEQYF. The chain has TRBV28 and TRBJ2-7; 12 bases match TRBD1. CDR1 is MDHEN, CDR2 SYDVKM, per germline. Trimming took 2 bases from V and 1 from J; bases not matched to a gene: 21. The CDR3 is made up of 22 amino acids.